Sequencing of this T cell receptor beta chain was carried out in a study of T-cell reconstitution after alpha-beta-depleted transplantation in children. Study-level results: Newly generated T cells supplied most T-cell counts and diversity one year post-transplant. Some patients owed their high day-60 TCRbeta diversity to surviving recipient T cells and thymic progenitors. Where alpha-beta T cells came from about two months after transplant was reportedly several hundred expanded graft clones.

Unique molecular identifiers featured in how the TCRbeta library was prepared. TCRdb fed the PCR reads into MiXCR, producing one record per CDR3 protein. The sample comprises 250,000 or so distinct CDR3 sequences, roughly a quarter of which are singletons, and more than 4.5% rests with the top ten. Losses at the gene ends were 0 bases for V and 8 bases for J; bases not matched to a gene: 11. There are 17 residues in the CDR3. Germline V gene sequence: CDR1 LGHNA, CDR2 YSLEER. Details on this clonotype: Its antigen is still unknown.

This receptor was taken from a female patient between 2 and 15 years old who had a stem cell transplant for congenital amegakaryocytic thrombocytopenia, so the T cells may come from the graft donor. The sequencing used PBMCs, mostly from graft donor cells, collected 360 days after TCRalphabeta/CD19-depleted stem cell transplant. The chain combines TRBV4-3 with TRBJ1-4, with 8 bases fitting TRBD1. CDR3 coding DNA: TGCGCCAGCAGCCAAGATAGACCCGGACAGGGTGGAGAAAAACTGTTTTTT. It specifies CASSQDRPGQGGEKLFF.